A selection of T cell receptor beta chains follows, all from one sample in a study of T cells in Graves' hyperthyroidism and ophthalmopathy. From the multiplex PCR reads, TCRdb called clonotypes with MiXCR, one entry per CDR3 protein. The sample consists of hundreds of thousands of distinct CDR3 sequences, about 24% of them appearing once. Material for sequencing was blood. Receptors were obtained from a woman in her twenties or thirties with Graves' ophthalmopathy. The CDR3 runs from the conserved cysteine through the conserved F or W. The order of the fields is D gene, J gene, V gene, clone size, CDR3 protein, CDR3 DNA. The D gene is left open where the match is weak. Clone size is stated in some rows and not others, as once, few, many or a class when expanded.

d_gene: NA
j_gene: TRBJ2-7
v_gene: TRBV6-2/TRBV6-3
abundance: NA
CDR3aa: CASSYASGNTYEQYF
CDR3nt: TGTGCCAGCAGTTATGCGTCGGGGAATACCTACGAGCAGTACTTC

d_gene: NA
j_gene: TRBJ1-2
v_gene: TRBV30
abundance: many
CDR3aa: CAWTDVGPAYGYTF
CDR3nt: NA

d_gene: NA
j_gene: TRBJ2-5
v_gene: TRBV28
abundance: NA
CDR3aa: CASSSPRTQETQYF
CDR3nt: TGTGCCAGCAGTTCCCCTAGGACCCAAGAGACCCAGTACTTC

d_gene: TRBD1
j_gene: TRBJ1-5
v_gene: TRBV2
abundance: many
CDR3aa: CASRDRGVNQPQHF
CDR3nt: TGTGCCAGCCGGGACAGGGGCGTCAATCAGCCCCAGCATTTT

d_gene: TRBD1
j_gene: TRBJ2-4
v_gene: TRBV7-8
abundance: many
CDR3aa: CASSTRQGKNIQYF
CDR3nt: TGTGCCAGCAGCACGAGACAGGGGAAAAACATTCAGTACTTC

d_gene: TRBD1
j_gene: TRBJ2-2
v_gene: TRBV19
abundance: NA
CDR3aa: CASSMRWTGKRRSNTGELFF
CDR3nt: TGTGCCAGTAGTATGCGTTGGACAGGAAAACGACGCTCGAACACCGGGGAGCTGTTTTTT

d_gene: NA
j_gene: TRBJ1-2
v_gene: TRBV5-4
abundance: NA
CDR3aa: CASSSPGTYIDTF
CDR3nt: TGTGCCAGCAGCTCGCCCGGGACATACATCGACACCTTC

d_gene: NA
j_gene: TRBJ1-1
v_gene: TRBV6-5
abundance: many
CDR3aa: CATQLLLDTEAFF
CDR3nt: TGTGCCACCCAGTTATTGTTGGACACTGAAGCTTTCTTT

d_gene: NA
j_gene: TRBJ1-5
v_gene: TRBV27
abundance: many
CDR3aa: CASGGNQPQHF
CDR3nt: TGTGCATCCGGGGGCAATCAGCCCCAGCATTTT

d_gene: TRBD1
j_gene: TRBJ2-7
v_gene: TRBV28
abundance: few
CDR3aa: CASRPGTGGGEQYF
CDR3nt: TGTGCCAGCAGGCCCGGGACAGGGGGAGGCGAGCAGTACTTC

d_gene: NA
j_gene: TRBJ1-2
v_gene: TRBV29-1
abundance: many
CDR3aa: CSVESVWGISGYTF
CDR3nt: TGCAGCGTTGAATCGGTTTGGGGGATTAGTGGCTACACCTTC

d_gene: TRBD2
j_gene: TRBJ2-5
v_gene: TRBV12-3/TRBV12-4
abundance: NA
CDR3aa: CASTTGTSGRETQYF
CDR3nt: TGTGCCAGCACCACCGGGACTAGCGGGAGGGAGACCCAGTACTTC

d_gene: TRBD1
j_gene: TRBJ1-6
v_gene: TRBV5-1
abundance: many
CDR3aa: CASSLGGQGNSPLHF
CDR3nt: TGCGCCAGCAGCTTGGGAGGACAGGGGAATTCACCCCTCCACTTT

d_gene: NA
j_gene: TRBJ2-7
v_gene: TRBV5-1
abundance: many
CDR3aa: CASSLSDGPYEQYF
CDR3nt: TGCGCCAGCAGCTTGTCCGACGGCCCCTACGAGCAGTACTTC

d_gene: TRBD2
j_gene: TRBJ2-7
v_gene: TRBV6-5
abundance: NA
CDR3aa: CASSFLSGGVYEQYF
CDR3nt: TGTGCCAGCAGTTTCCTCAGCGGGGGGGTCTACGAGCAGTACTTC

d_gene: NA
j_gene: TRBJ2-5
v_gene: TRBV7-9
abundance: few
CDR3aa: CASSLGLGAQETQYF
CDR3nt: TGTGCCAGCAGCTTAGGCCTCGGAGCGCAAGAGACCCAGTACTTC

d_gene: NA
j_gene: TRBJ1-6
v_gene: TRBV6-1
abundance: few
CDR3aa: CASRLTGNSPLHF
CDR3nt: TGTGCCAGCAGGCTAACGGGAAATTCACCCCTCCACTTT

d_gene: NA
j_gene: TRBJ1-2
v_gene: TRBV4-3
abundance: NA
CDR3aa: CASSQDSPGIYGYTF
CDR3nt: TGCGCCAGCAGCCAAGATAGCCCAGGAATCTATGGCTACACCTTC

d_gene: NA
j_gene: TRBJ2-7
v_gene: TRBV6-2/TRBV6-3
abundance: many
CDR3aa: CASSSPQGGPHYEQYF
CDR3nt: TGTGCCAGCAGTTCGCCACAGGGAGGGCCCCACTACGAGCAGTACTTC

d_gene: TRBD1
j_gene: TRBJ1-1
v_gene: TRBV24-1
abundance: many
CDR3aa: CATSDGTGQNTEAFF
CDR3nt: TGTGCCACCAGTGATGGGACAGGGCAGAACACTGAAGCTTTCTTT

d_gene: NA
j_gene: TRBJ2-7
v_gene: TRBV30
abundance: NA
CDR3aa: CAWSVQNEQYF
CDR3nt: TGTGCCTGGAGTGTACAAAACGAGCAGTACTTC

d_gene: NA
j_gene: TRBJ2-5
v_gene: TRBV12-3/TRBV12-4
abundance: NA
CDR3aa: CASTPARSRETQYF
CDR3nt: TGTGCCAGCACCCCTGCGAGGAGTCGGGAGACCCAGTACTTC

d_gene: NA
j_gene: TRBJ1-1
v_gene: TRBV7-4
abundance: many
CDR3aa: CASSSPGFRGNTEAFF
CDR3nt: TGTGCCAGCAGCAGCCCCGGGTTCCGGGGTAACACTGAAGCTTTCTTT

d_gene: TRBD1
j_gene: TRBJ1-3
v_gene: TRBV13
abundance: many
CDR3aa: CASSTTRGGASGNTIYF
CDR3nt: TGTGCCAGCAGCACCACCAGAGGGGGCGCTTCTGGAAACACCATATATTTT

d_gene: NA
j_gene: TRBJ1-1
v_gene: TRBV7-3
abundance: NA
CDR3aa: CASSRAGGNTEAFF
CDR3nt: TGTGCCAGCAGCCGGGCGGGCGGTAACACTGAAGCTTTCTTT

d_gene: NA
j_gene: TRBJ2-4
v_gene: TRBV5-1
abundance: few
CDR3aa: CASSLEGNIQYF
CDR3nt: TGTGCCAGCAGTTTAGAAGGAAACATTCAGTACTTC

d_gene: NA
j_gene: TRBJ2-2
v_gene: TRBV12-3/TRBV12-4
abundance: NA
CDR3aa: CASISWFSQAGELFF
CDR3nt: TGTGCCAGCATTTCTTGGTTTTCCCAAGCCGGGGAGCTGTTTTTT

d_gene: TRBD2
j_gene: TRBJ2-5
v_gene: TRBV2
abundance: many
CDR3aa: CATKPRTSGLETQYF
CDR3nt: TGTGCCACGAAACCCCGGACTAGCGGGTTGGAGACCCAGTACTTC

d_gene: NA
j_gene: TRBJ1-2
v_gene: TRBV20-1
abundance: NA
CDR3aa: CSGSPQDYGYTF
CDR3nt: TGCTCGGGAAGCCCCCAAGACTATGGCTACACCTTC

d_gene: NA
j_gene: TRBJ2-4
v_gene: TRBV5-1
abundance: NA
CDR3aa: CASSLGDVNIQYF
CDR3nt: TGCGCCAGCAGCTTGGGTGACGTAAACATTCAGTACTTC

d_gene: TRBD1
j_gene: TRBJ2-7
v_gene: TRBV13
abundance: many
CDR3aa: CASSWRQGGIYEQYF
CDR3nt: TGTGCCAGCAGCTGGCGACAGGGCGGAATATACGAGCAGTACTTC

d_gene: NA
j_gene: TRBJ2-2
v_gene: TRBV15
abundance: many
CDR3aa: CATSRVDYGELFF
CDR3nt: TGTGCCACCAGCAGGGTAGATTACGGGGAGCTGTTTTTT

d_gene: NA
j_gene: TRBJ1-5
v_gene: TRBV6-5
abundance: many
CDR3aa: CASSTDSPNQPQHF
CDR3nt: TGTGCCAGCAGTACCGACAGCCCCAATCAGCCCCAGCATTTT

d_gene: NA
j_gene: TRBJ2-7
v_gene: TRBV30
abundance: NA
CDR3aa: CAWSAGYRGEQYF
CDR3nt: TGTGCCTGGAGTGCAGGGTATAGGGGCGAGCAGTACTTC

d_gene: TRBD2
j_gene: TRBJ2-2
v_gene: TRBV9
abundance: many
CDR3aa: CASSVVAGGRIDTGELFF
CDR3nt: TGTGCCAGCAGCGTAGTGGCGGGGGGGCGTATTGACACCGGGGAGCTGTTTTTT

d_gene: TRBD2
j_gene: TRBJ2-7
v_gene: TRBV7-8
abundance: NA
CDR3aa: CASSSLRGRTSGSYEQYF
CDR3nt: TGTGCCAGCAGCTCATTGAGGGGAAGGACTAGCGGATCCTACGAGCAGTACTTC

d_gene: NA
j_gene: TRBJ1-1
v_gene: TRBV12-3/TRBV12-4
abundance: many
CDR3aa: CASSLRGLLPEAFF
CDR3nt: TGTGCCAGCAGTTTAAGGGGACTACTTCCTGAAGCTTTCTTT

d_gene: NA
j_gene: TRBJ1-2
v_gene: TRBV19
abundance: many
CDR3aa: CASSIGRFNYGYTF
CDR3nt: TGTGCCAGTAGTATCGGACGGTTTAACTATGGCTACACCTTC

d_gene: NA
j_gene: TRBJ1-1
v_gene: TRBV18
abundance: NA
CDR3aa: CASSPVPGGITEAFF
CDR3nt: TGTGCCAGCTCACCAGTCCCAGGCGGCATAACTGAAGCTTTCTTT

d_gene: NA
j_gene: TRBJ1-1
v_gene: TRBV18
abundance: few
CDR3aa: CASSPRRGTHLDTEAFF
CDR3nt: TGTGCCAGCTCACCCCGTAGGGGGACCCACCTTGACACTGAAGCTTTCTTT

d_gene: NA
j_gene: TRBJ1-1
v_gene: TRBV6-1
abundance: NA
CDR3aa: CASSERSGSNTEAFF
CDR3nt: TGTGCCAGCAGTGAAAGGTCAGGGTCGAACACTGAAGCTTTCTTT

d_gene: NA
j_gene: TRBJ2-5
v_gene: TRBV3-1
abundance: NA
CDR3aa: CASSQDPDMGRETQYF
CDR3nt: TGTGCCAGCAGCCAAGACCCTGACATGGGGCGAGAGACCCAGTACTTC

d_gene: TRBD1
j_gene: TRBJ2-2
v_gene: TRBV27
abundance: many
CDR3aa: CASSLRTDRGRLNTGELFF
CDR3nt: TGTGCCAGCAGTTTACGAACGGACAGGGGACGCTTGAACACCGGGGAGCTGTTTTTT

d_gene: NA
j_gene: TRBJ1-1
v_gene: TRBV19
abundance: many
CDR3aa: CASSLVPGRRTTNTEAFF
CDR3nt: TGTGCCAGTAGTCTGGTCCCGGGACGTCGGACGACGAACACTGAAGCTTTCTTT

d_gene: TRBD2
j_gene: TRBJ2-7
v_gene: TRBV6-2/TRBV6-3
abundance: few
CDR3aa: CASSVTIAGWGEQYF
CDR3nt: TGTGCCAGCAGCGTAACAATAGCGGGATGGGGCGAGCAGTACTTC

d_gene: NA
j_gene: TRBJ1-1
v_gene: TRBV5-1
abundance: many
CDR3aa: CASSGGLAGEAFF
CDR3nt: TGCGCCAGCAGCGGCGGTCTGGCGGGTGAAGCTTTCTTT

d_gene: NA
j_gene: TRBJ1-3
v_gene: TRBV28
abundance: NA
CDR3aa: CASSSRGNRAGNTIYF
CDR3nt: TGTGCCAGCAGCTCCCGGGGAAACAGGGCTGGAAACACCATATATTTT

d_gene: NA
j_gene: TRBJ2-5
v_gene: TRBV28
abundance: NA
CDR3aa: CASRSVQGLQETQYF
CDR3nt: TGTGCCAGCAGAAGCGTACAGGGCCTTCAAGAGACCCAGTACTTC

d_gene: NA
j_gene: TRBJ1-5
v_gene: TRBV12-3/TRBV12-4
abundance: many
CDR3aa: CASSQGADQPQHF
CDR3nt: TGTGCCAGCAGCCAGGGCGCCGATCAGCCCCAGCATTTT

d_gene: NA
j_gene: TRBJ2-7
v_gene: TRBV20-1
abundance: NA
CDR3aa: CSANRASYEQYF
CDR3nt: TGCAGTGCTAACAGGGCTTCCTACGAGCAGTACTTC

d_gene: TRBD1
j_gene: TRBJ2-5
v_gene: TRBV14
abundance: many
CDR3aa: CASSQEATGAETQYF
CDR3nt: TGTGCCAGCAGCCAAGAGGCTACAGGGGCCGAGACCCAGTACTTC

d_gene: NA
j_gene: TRBJ1-2
v_gene: TRBV7-2
abundance: NA
CDR3aa: CASSFGAGTNYGYTF
CDR3nt: TGTGCCAGCAGCTTCGGCGCGGGGACTAACTATGGCTACACCTTC